This T cell receptor beta chain was found in a study of patients and donors after allogeneic stem cell transplantation. TCRdb independently ran MiXCR on the RT-PCR reads; one entry per CDR3 protein. Among fewer than 500,000 distinct CDR3 sequences listed, about a sixth were seen once. There are 17 residues in the CDR3. CDR1 is MNHEY and CDR2 is SMNVEV in the germline V gene (reference sequence). Trimming at V came to 6 bases and at J to 1 base, leaving 8 bases not matched to a gene. This clonotype was seen at least ten times. This chain joins TRBV27 and TRBJ2-2; 10 bases align to TRBD2. The sequencing sample was made of blood, either unsorted or a sorted T cell fraction (not recorded which). The TCR comes from a human donor who was either an allogeneic HSCT recipient or a stem cell or donor lymphocyte infusion donor (not recorded which). It is not recorded whose cells these are; they may come from a transplant donor. The CDR3 protein is CASSPSGRAKNTGELFF. The CDR3 coding sequence is TGTGCCAGCAGCCCGAGCGGGAGGGCCAAGAACACCGGGGAGCTGTTTTTT.